A selection of T cell receptor beta chains follows, all from one sample in a study of blood T cell repertoires in COVID-19. Produced via immunoSEQ multiplex PCR; TCRdb's table is partial and in-frame only. The sample includes over 250,000 clones, approximately 91% seen only once; the top ten take roughly 2.1%. The specimen was peripheral blood. The source of these receptors is a man aged 50-59 years with acute or convalescent COVID-19. The CDR3 runs from the conserved cysteine through the conserved F or W. D genes are given only for firm matches. Clone size, where shown, is once, few, many, or a class for clones that have expanded.

d_gene | j_gene | v_gene | abundance | CDR3nt | CDR3aa
TRBD1 | TRBJ1-5 | TRBV19 | NA | TGTGCCAGTAGTACCACCGGGACAGGGGTCAGCAATCAGCCCCAGCATTTT | CASSTTGTGVSNQPQHF
NA | TRBJ2-3 | TRBV18 | NA | TGTGCCAGCTCACCCCTGTCCAGGGAAGATACGCAGTATTTT | CASSPLSREDTQYF
TRBD1 | TRBJ1-5 | TRBV6-4 | few | TGTGCCAGCAGTGCCCAGGGGGTTGACGGTCAGCCCCAGCATTTT | CASSAQGVDGQPQHF
NA | TRBJ2-5 | TRBV12-3/TRBV12-4 | once | TGTGCCAGCACCCAACAAGAGACCCAGTACTTC | CASTQQETQYF
TRBD2 | TRBJ2-2 | TRBV15 | NA | TGTGCCACCAGCAGACCGGGGGGAGACGGGGAGCTGTTTTTT | CATSRPGGDGELFF
TRBD2 | TRBJ2-1 | TRBV4-1 | few | TGCGCCAGCAGCCAAGGAGGAGCGGGGGTGACTCGACCCAATGAGCAGTTCTTC | CASSQGGAGVTRPNEQFF
TRBD1 | TRBJ2-5 | TRBV7-8 | NA | TGTGCCACCGCGCCCAGGGGGCTCGAGACCCAGTACTTC | CATAPRGLETQYF
NA | TRBJ1-6 | TRBV3-1/TRBV3-2 | few | TGTGCCAGCAGCCAAGGGGGCCTTAATTCACCCCTCCACTTT | CASSQGGLNSPLHF
NA | TRBJ1-5 | TRBV12-3/TRBV12-4 | NA | TGTGCCAGCAGCCCTGGCAATCAGCCCCAGCATTTT | CASSPGNQPQHF
NA | TRBJ1-3 | TRBV29-1 | NA | TGCAGCGTTGGCCAGGCTCCTGGAAACACCATATATTTT | CSVGQAPGNTIYF
TRBD1 | TRBJ1-1 | TRBV19 | NA | TGTGCCAGTAGCTGGACAGGGGGCGGCGATGAAGCTTTCTTT | CASSWTGGGDEAFF
TRBD1 | TRBJ2-1 | TRBV7-3 | NA | TGTGCCAGCAGAACGACAGGGGGGCGCGCAAATGAGCAGTTCTTC | CASRTTGGRANEQFF
TRBD1 | TRBJ2-1 | TRBV11-3 | few | TGTGCCAGCAGCAAGGACAGGGCGAGGTTAGGTGAGCAGTTCTTC | CASSKDRARLGEQFF
NA | TRBJ1-2 | TRBV5-1 | NA | TGCGCCAGCAGCTTACTGAGTAACTATGGCTACACCTTC | CASSLLSNYGYTF
TRBD1 | TRBJ1-3 | TRBV5-1 | once | TGCGCCAGCAGCTGGTTGGACAGGGGATCCGGAAACACCATATATTTT | CASSWLDRGSGNTIYF
NA | TRBJ1-3 | TRBV5-1 | NA | TGCGCCAGCAGCTTGGTCGGGGACTTTTCGGGAAACACCATATATTTT | CASSLVGDFSGNTIYF
TRBD1 | TRBJ1-5 | TRBV6-2/TRBV6-3 | NA | TGTGCCAGCAGTTCGGGACAGGGTGTTAGCAATCAGCCCCAGCATTTT | CASSSGQGVSNQPQHF
TRBD1 | TRBJ1-6 | TRBV10-2 | NA | TGCGCCAGCAGGCCCCGACGACAGGGGAGTTCACCCCTCCACTTT | CASRPRRQGSSPLHF
NA | TRBJ1-3 | TRBV12-3/TRBV12-4 | NA | TGTGCCAGCAGCGAGCTCATTGGAAACACCATATATTTT | CASSELIGNTIYF
NA | TRBJ2-5 | TRBV6-2/TRBV6-3 | NA | TGTGCCAGCAGGCCTCCAGGGGAGACCCAGTACTTC | CASRPPGETQYF
NA | TRBJ1-5 | TRBV2 | NA | TGTGCCAGCAGTGAGGGGGCTGATCAGCCCCAGCATTTT | CASSEGADQPQHF
TRBD1 | TRBJ1-4 | TRBV7-9 | NA | TGTGCCAGCAGCCGGACAGGGGGCGTTGAAAAACTGTTTTTT | CASSRTGGVEKLFF